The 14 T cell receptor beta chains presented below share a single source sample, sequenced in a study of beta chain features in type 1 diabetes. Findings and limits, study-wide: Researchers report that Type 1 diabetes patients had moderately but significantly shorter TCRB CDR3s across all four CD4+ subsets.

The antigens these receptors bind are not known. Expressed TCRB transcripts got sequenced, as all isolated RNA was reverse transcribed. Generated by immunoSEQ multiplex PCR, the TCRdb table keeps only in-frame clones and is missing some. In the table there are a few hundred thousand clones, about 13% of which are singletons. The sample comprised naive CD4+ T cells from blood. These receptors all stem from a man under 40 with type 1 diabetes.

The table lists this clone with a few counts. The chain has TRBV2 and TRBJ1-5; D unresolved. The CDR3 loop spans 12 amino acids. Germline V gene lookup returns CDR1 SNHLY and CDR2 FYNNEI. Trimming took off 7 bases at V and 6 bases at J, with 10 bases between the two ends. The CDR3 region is CASNRLGQPQHF. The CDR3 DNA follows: TGTGCCAGCAACCGGCTAGGTCAGCCCCAGCATTTT.

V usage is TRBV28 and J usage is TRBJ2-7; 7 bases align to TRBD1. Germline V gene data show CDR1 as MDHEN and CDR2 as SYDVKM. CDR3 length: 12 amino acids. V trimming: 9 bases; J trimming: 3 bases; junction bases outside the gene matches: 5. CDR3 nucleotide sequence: TGTGCCAGTGCCGGGACAGTCTACGAGCAGTACTTC. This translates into CASAGTVYEQYF.

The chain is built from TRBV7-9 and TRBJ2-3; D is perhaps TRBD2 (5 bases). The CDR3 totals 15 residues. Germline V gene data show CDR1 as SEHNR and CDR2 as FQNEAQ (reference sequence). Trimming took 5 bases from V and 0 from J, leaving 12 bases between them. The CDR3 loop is CASSNPQRSTDTQYF. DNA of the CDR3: TGTGCCAGCAGCAACCCCCAGCGGAGCACAGATACGCAGTATTTT.

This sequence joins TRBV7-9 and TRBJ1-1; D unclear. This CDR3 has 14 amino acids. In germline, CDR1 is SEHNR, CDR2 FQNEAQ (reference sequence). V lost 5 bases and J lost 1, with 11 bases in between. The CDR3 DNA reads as TGTGCCAGCAGCCCTGTTTCCGGGAACACTGAAGCTTTCTTT. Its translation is CASSPVSGNTEAFF.

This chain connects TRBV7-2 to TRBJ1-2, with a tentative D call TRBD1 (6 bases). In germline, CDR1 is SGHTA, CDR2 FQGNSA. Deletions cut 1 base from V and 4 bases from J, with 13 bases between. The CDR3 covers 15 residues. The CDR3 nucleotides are TGTGCCAGCAGCTTAGTACAGGGACAAGTCTATGGCTACACCTTC. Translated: CASSLVQGQVYGYTF.

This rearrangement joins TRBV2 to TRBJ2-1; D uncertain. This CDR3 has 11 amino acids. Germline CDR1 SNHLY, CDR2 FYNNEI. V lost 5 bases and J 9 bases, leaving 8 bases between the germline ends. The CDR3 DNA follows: TGTGCCAGCAGTCTACAGACTGAGCAGTTCTTC. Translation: CASSLQTEQFF.

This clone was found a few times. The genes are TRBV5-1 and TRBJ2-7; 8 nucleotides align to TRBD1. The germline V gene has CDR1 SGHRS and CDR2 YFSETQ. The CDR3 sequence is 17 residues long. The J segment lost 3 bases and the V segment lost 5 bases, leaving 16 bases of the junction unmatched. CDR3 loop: CASRAETGATLVYEQYF. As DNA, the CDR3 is TGCGCCAGCAGGGCAGAGACAGGGGCGACTTTGGTCTACGAGCAGTACTTC.

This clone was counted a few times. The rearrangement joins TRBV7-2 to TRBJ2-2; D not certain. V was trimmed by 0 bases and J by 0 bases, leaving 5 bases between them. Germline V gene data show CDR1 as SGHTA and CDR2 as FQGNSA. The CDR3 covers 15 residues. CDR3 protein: CASSLAFSNTGELFF. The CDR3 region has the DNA TGTGCCAGCAGCTTAGCCTTTTCGAACACCGGGGAGCTGTTTTTT.

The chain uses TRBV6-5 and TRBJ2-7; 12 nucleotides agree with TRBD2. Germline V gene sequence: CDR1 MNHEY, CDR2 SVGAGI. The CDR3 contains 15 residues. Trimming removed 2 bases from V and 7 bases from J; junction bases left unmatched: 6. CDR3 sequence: CASSYVGLAGREQYF. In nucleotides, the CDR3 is TGTGCCAGCAGTTACGTTGGACTAGCGGGAAGGGAGCAGTACTTC.

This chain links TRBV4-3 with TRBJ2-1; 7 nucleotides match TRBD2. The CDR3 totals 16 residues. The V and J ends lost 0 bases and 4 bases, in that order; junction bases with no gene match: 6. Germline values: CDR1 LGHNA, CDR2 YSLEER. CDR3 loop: CASSQDLGRSYNEQFF. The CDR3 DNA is TGCGCCAGCAGCCAAGATCTCGGGAGGTCGTACAATGAGCAGTTCTTC.

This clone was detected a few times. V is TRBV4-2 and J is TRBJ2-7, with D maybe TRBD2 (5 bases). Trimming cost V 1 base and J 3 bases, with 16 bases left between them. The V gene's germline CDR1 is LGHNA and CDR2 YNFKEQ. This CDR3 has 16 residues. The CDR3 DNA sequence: TGTGCCAGCAGCCAAGGGTTAGGTCGGGGATTCTACGAGCAGTACTTC. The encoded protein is CASSQGLGRGFYEQYF.

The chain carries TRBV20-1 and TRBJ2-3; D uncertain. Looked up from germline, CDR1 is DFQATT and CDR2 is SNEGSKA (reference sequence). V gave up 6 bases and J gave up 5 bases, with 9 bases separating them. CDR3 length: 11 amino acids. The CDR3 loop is CSALGGDTQYF. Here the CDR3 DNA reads TGCAGTGCATTAGGCGGAGATACGCAGTATTTT.

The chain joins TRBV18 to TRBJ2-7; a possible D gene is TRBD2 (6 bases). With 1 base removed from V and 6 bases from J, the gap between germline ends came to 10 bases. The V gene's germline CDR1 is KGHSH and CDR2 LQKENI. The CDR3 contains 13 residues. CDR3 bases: TGTGCCAGCTCACCACGGGAGGTTGGCGAGCAGTACTTC. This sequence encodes CASSPREVGEQYF. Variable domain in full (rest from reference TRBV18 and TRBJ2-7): NAGVMQNPRHLVRRRGQEARLRCSPMKGHSHVYWYRQLPEEGLKFMVYLQKENIIDESGMPKERFSAEFPKEGPSILRIQQVVRGDSAAYFCASSPREVGEQYFGPGTRLTVT.

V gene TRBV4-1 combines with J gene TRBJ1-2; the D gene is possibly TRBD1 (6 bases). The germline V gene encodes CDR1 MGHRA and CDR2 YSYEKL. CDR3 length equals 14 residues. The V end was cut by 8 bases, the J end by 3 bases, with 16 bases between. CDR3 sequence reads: CASRGGSQDYGYTF. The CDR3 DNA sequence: TGCGCCAGCCGGGGGGGCAGCCAGGACTATGGCTACACCTTC.